Shown below are 31 T cell receptor beta chains from a single sample sequenced in a study of T cells expressing NK-cell markers. One entry per CDR3 protein, without DNA, is what TCRdb gives after re-calling the 5' RACE reads. Listed are about 410,000 distinct CDR3 sequences; approximately 12% falls within the top ten. Sequences were obtained from blood T cells: a sorted CD56 or NKG2C T cell subset, CD4+ or CD8+ T cells, or bulk PBMC T cells (not recorded which). Receptors originate from a woman between 45 and 60 years old in good health.

This sequence joins TRBV5-1 and TRBJ2-3. This CDR3 region has 13 residues. Germline CDR1 is SGHRS and CDR2 is YFSETQ. CDR3 amino acids: CASHRSSTDTQYF.

The chain recombines TRBV27 with TRBJ1-1; TCRdb selects TRBD1, and the lack of DNA leaves this call unchecked. Germline assignment: CDR1 MNHEY and CDR2 SMNVEV (reference sequence). This CDR3 has 11 residues. The CDR3 region is CASRRQGEAFF.

The rearrangement links TRBV20-1 to TRBJ2-5; the TCRdb D gene call, TRBD2, has no DNA to confirm it. Germline V CDR1 and CDR2: DFQATT, SNEGSKA (reference sequence). The CDR3 is 18 residues long. The CDR3 reads CSARGPIAGGPDQETQYF.

The chain recombines TRBV29-1 with TRBJ2-1. The CDR3 runs 11 residues. Germline-derived CDR1 and CDR2 are SQVTM and ANQGSEA. The CDR3 here is CSVPSINEQFF.

The chain carries TRBV6-5 and TRBJ2-6; no DNA is available, so the TRBD1 call from TCRdb remains unchecked. CDR3 size: 17 residues. Germline V gives CDR1 MNHEY, CDR2 SVGAGI. The CDR3 loop is CASSSGAGAAGANVLTF.

The chain carries TRBV12-3 or TRBV12-4 and TRBJ2-3. This CDR3 region has 13 residues. This CDR3 reads CASNFEVRDTQYF.

The chain uses TRBV27 and TRBJ2-3; TCRdb picks TRBD2, but there is no DNA to check that call. From germline, CDR1 is MNHEY and CDR2 SMNVEV (reference sequence). This CDR3 is 16 amino acids long. CDR3 in amino acids: CASSWLAGDPEDTQYF.

J is TRBJ2-1 and V is TRBV12-3 or TRBV12-4; TCRdb gives TRBD2 as the D gene, but with no DNA this cannot be confirmed. The CDR3 totals 17 residues. CDR3 sequence reads: CASSPIGLAGAGNEQFF.

The chain is built from TRBV9 and TRBJ2-1; TCRdb indicates TRBD2, and absent DNA this call remains unverified. Germline CDR1 and CDR2: SGDLS and YYNGEE. The CDR3 runs to 14 residues. The CDR3 protein is CASSRGGGYNEQFF. Variable domain in full (rest from reference TRBV9 and TRBJ2-1): DSGVTQTPKHLITATGQRVTLRCSPRSGDLSVYWYQQSLDQGLQFLIQYYNGEERAKGNILERFSAQQFPDLHSELNLSSLELGDSALYFCASSRGGGYNEQFFGPGTRLTVL.

This chain joins TRBV20-1 and TRBJ2-5; TCRdb names TRBD1, which stays unverified in the absence of DNA. Germline V gene data show CDR1 as DFQATT and CDR2 as SNEGSKA (reference sequence). CDR3 length: 14 amino acids. The CDR3 sequence: CSARDGAGVETQYF.

The chain is built from TRBV18 and TRBJ2-1; TCRdb outputs TRBD1, but without DNA this stays unchecked. Germline lookup yields CDR1 KGHSH and CDR2 LQKENI. The length of the CDR3 is 15 residues. The CDR3 sequence is CASSPETARYNEQFF.

The chain carries TRBV3-1 and TRBJ2-4. There are 15 residues in the CDR3. Per germline, CDR1 LGHDT and CDR2 YNNKEL (reference sequence). The CDR3 sequence is CASSQDLGTLNIQYF.

The V call is TRBV20-1, the J call TRBJ2-7; TCRdb's assignment of TRBD1 cannot be checked, as there is no DNA. CDR1 is DFQATT and CDR2 is SNEGSKA in the germline V gene (reference sequence). The CDR3 extends over 17 amino acids. The CDR3 here is CSARDPGGGGRTYEQYF.

This sequence joins TRBV11-2 and TRBJ2-7; TCRdb returns TRBD2, unconfirmable since there is no DNA. This CDR3 is 13 amino acids long. Germline V lookup: CDR1 SGHAT, CDR2 FQNNGV. The CDR3 here is CASSLGLPQMQYF.

The CDR3 is CSANEGTSGYNEQFF. The genes are TRBV20-1 and TRBJ2-1; TCRdb proposes TRBD2, but this gene call is untestable without DNA. Germline V CDR1 and CDR2: DFQATT, SNEGSKA (reference sequence). The CDR3 is made up of 15 amino acids.

V usage is TRBV12-3 or TRBV12-4 and J usage is TRBJ2-3; TCRdb outputs TRBD2, but without DNA this stays unchecked. There are 16 residues in the CDR3. The CDR3 region is CASSLVLAMSTDTQYF.

V gene TRBV15 combines with J gene TRBJ2-3; TCRdb reports TRBD2, a call that lacks DNA to check it against. The CDR3 loop spans 19 amino acids. Looked up from germline, CDR1 is LNHNV and CDR2 is YYDKDF (reference sequence). This CDR3 is CATSSAGVRKRDPTDTQYF.

The V and J genes are TRBV11-1 and TRBJ1-2. The CDR3 contains 11 residues. CDR1 SGHAT and CDR2 FQDESV come from the germline V gene (reference sequence). CDR3 in amino acids: CASQNNYGYTF. The full variable domain, with the rest looked up from reference TRBV11-1 and TRBJ1-2, is EAEVAQSPRYKITEKSQAVAFWCDPISGHATLYWYRQILGQGPELLVQFQDESVVDDSQLPKDRFSAERLKGVDSTLKIQPAELGDSAMYLCASQNNYGYTFGSGTRLTVV.

The rearrangement uses TRBV3-1 and TRBJ2-5; TCRdb names TRBD1, which stays unverified in the absence of DNA. Germline assignment: CDR1 LGHDT and CDR2 YNNKEL (reference sequence). This CDR3 has 15 amino acids. The chain's CDR3 is CASSHHGTPQETQYF.

This sequence joins TRBV7-2 and TRBJ2-1; no DNA is available, so the TRBD2 call from TCRdb remains unchecked. Germline V gives CDR1 SGHTA, CDR2 FQGNSA. The CDR3 consists of 15 residues. CDR3 amino acids: CASRVRLAGGNEQFF. The whole variable domain, remainder taken from reference TRBV7-2 and TRBJ2-1, is GAGVSQSPSNKVTEKGKDVELRCDPISGHTALYWYRQSLGQGLEFLIYFQGNSAPDKSGLPSDRFSAERTGGSVSTLTIQRTQQEDSAVYLCASRVRLAGGNEQFFGPGTRLTVL.

J is TRBJ2-1 and V is TRBV2; TCRdb's D gene call, TRBD2, goes unchecked for lack of DNA. Per the germline V gene, CDR1 is SNHLY and CDR2 is FYNNEI. CDR3 length equals 11 residues. The CDR3 here is CASSVLDEQFF.

The chain carries TRBV11-2 and TRBJ2-5. This CDR3 comprises 13 residues. The germline V gene has CDR1 SGHAT and CDR2 FQNNGV. CDR3 amino acids: CASSLARKETQYF. Filled out from reference TRBV11-2 and TRBJ2-5, the complete variable domain reads EAGVAQSPRYKIIEKRQSVAFWCNPISGHATLYWYQQILGQGPKLLIQFQNNGVVDDSQLPKDRFSAERLKGVDSTLKIQPAKLEDSAVYLCASSLARKETQYFGPGTRLLVL.

The rearrangement uses TRBV6-4 and TRBJ1-1; TCRdb calls TRBD1, which cannot be checked without DNA. Looked up from germline, CDR1 is MRHNA and CDR2 is SNTAGT. The CDR3 has 15 residues. The CDR3 is CASSLEQGLNTEAFF.

The chain recombines TRBV12-3 or TRBV12-4 with TRBJ2-3. CDR3 size: 14 residues. The chain's CDR3 is CASNFELASDTQYF.

The genes are TRBV5-1 and TRBJ2-5; TCRdb designates TRBD1, a call that cannot be tested without DNA. From germline, CDR1 is SGHRS and CDR2 YFSETQ. The CDR3 spans 16 residues. CDR3 amino acids: CASRRQGTPPQETQYF.

V gene TRBV10-3 combines with J gene TRBJ2-1; there is no DNA to check the TCRdb D call of TRBD1. The germline V gene has CDR1 ENHRY and CDR2 SYGVKD. The length of the CDR3 is 12 residues. CDR3 sequence: CAIGQFTGEQFF.

This chain joins TRBV7-7 and TRBJ2-7; the D call of TRBD1 rests on TCRdb alone, since no DNA is present to check it. CDR3 size: 15 residues. Germline V gives CDR1 SSHAT, CDR2 FNYEAQ (reference sequence). The CDR3 reads CASSPGSGSSYEQYF. The entire variable domain, with the rest obtained from reference TRBV7-7 and TRBJ2-7, is as follows: GAGVSQSPRYKVTKRGQDVTLRCDPISSHATLYWYQQALGQGPEFLTYFNYEAQPDKSGLPSDRFSAERPEGSISTLTIQRTEQRDSAMYRCASSPGSGSSYEQYFGPGTRLTVT.

This chain joins TRBV5-1 and TRBJ2-5; the D call from TCRdb, TRBD1, cannot be confirmed without DNA. Looked up from germline, CDR1 is SGHRS and CDR2 is YFSETQ. CDR3 length: 11 amino acids. CDR3 residues: CATGQGETQYF.

V and J are TRBV9 and TRBJ2-3; TCRdb's D call of TRBD2 is untestable without DNA. CDR1 SGDLS and CDR2 YYNGEE come from the germline V gene. This CDR3 has 18 residues. The CDR3 region is CASSLTLRLAGDTDTQYF.

The rearrangement uses TRBV9 and TRBJ2-1; TCRdb's assignment of TRBD1 cannot be checked, as there is no DNA. Germline V lookup: CDR1 SGDLS, CDR2 YYNGEE. The CDR3 length is 15 residues. This chain's CDR3 is CASSAPVSSYNEQFF.

V usage is TRBV3-1 and J usage is TRBJ2-1. From germline, CDR1 is LGHDT and CDR2 YNNKEL (reference sequence). The CDR3 sequence is 12 residues long. CDR3: CASSQEPGEKFF.